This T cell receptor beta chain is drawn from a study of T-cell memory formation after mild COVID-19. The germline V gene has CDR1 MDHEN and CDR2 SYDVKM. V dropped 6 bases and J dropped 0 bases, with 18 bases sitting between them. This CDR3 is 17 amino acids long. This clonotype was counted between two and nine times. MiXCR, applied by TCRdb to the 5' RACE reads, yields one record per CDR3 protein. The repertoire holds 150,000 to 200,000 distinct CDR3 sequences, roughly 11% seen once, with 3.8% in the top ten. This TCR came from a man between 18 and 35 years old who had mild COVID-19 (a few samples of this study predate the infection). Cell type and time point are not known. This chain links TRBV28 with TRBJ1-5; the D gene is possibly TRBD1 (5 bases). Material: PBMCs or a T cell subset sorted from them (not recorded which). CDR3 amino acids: CASSPGGYRFSNQPQHF. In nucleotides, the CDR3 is TGTGCCAGCAGCCCCGGGGGATATCGATTTAGCAATCAGCCCCAGCATTTT.